This T cell receptor (beta chain) was recorded in a study of blood T cell repertoires in COVID-19. The overall study: Donors in Cohort 3 who had recovered were those with two negative PCRs, healthcare professional clearance, or resolution of their symptoms. Nucleic acid was either cDNA or gDNA, and it came from T cells, B-cell-depleted T cells, or PBMCs.

Cohorts were determined from participant-reported clinical history. Only in-frame clones appear in the TCRdb table, and some are missing; sequencing was by immunoSEQ multiplex PCR. Of about 140,000 clones listed, over 75% are singletons. Between the trimmed V and J ends, which lost 4 bases and 2 bases, there was a span of 10 bases. The CDR3 consists of 14 residues. Germline loops: CDR1 SGDLS, CDR2 YYNGEE. Material for sequencing was PBMCs or T cells enriched from blood (not recorded which). The chain employs TRBV9 and TRBJ2-1; TRBD1 is a possible D gene (6 bases). The sequence was obtained from a man aged 50 or older in a cohort exposed to, infected with or recovered from COVID-19 (not recorded which). CDR3 nucleotide sequence: TGTGCCAGCAGCCTCCGGGACACCTACAATGAGCAGTTCTTC. Translation gives CASSLRDTYNEQFF. Full variable domain (rest looked up from reference TRBV9 and TRBJ2-1): DSGVTQTPKHLITATGQRVTLRCSPRSGDLSVYWYQQSLDQGLQFLIQYYNGEERAKGNILERFSAQQFPDLHSELNLSSLELGDSALYFCASSLRDTYNEQFFGPGTRLTVL.